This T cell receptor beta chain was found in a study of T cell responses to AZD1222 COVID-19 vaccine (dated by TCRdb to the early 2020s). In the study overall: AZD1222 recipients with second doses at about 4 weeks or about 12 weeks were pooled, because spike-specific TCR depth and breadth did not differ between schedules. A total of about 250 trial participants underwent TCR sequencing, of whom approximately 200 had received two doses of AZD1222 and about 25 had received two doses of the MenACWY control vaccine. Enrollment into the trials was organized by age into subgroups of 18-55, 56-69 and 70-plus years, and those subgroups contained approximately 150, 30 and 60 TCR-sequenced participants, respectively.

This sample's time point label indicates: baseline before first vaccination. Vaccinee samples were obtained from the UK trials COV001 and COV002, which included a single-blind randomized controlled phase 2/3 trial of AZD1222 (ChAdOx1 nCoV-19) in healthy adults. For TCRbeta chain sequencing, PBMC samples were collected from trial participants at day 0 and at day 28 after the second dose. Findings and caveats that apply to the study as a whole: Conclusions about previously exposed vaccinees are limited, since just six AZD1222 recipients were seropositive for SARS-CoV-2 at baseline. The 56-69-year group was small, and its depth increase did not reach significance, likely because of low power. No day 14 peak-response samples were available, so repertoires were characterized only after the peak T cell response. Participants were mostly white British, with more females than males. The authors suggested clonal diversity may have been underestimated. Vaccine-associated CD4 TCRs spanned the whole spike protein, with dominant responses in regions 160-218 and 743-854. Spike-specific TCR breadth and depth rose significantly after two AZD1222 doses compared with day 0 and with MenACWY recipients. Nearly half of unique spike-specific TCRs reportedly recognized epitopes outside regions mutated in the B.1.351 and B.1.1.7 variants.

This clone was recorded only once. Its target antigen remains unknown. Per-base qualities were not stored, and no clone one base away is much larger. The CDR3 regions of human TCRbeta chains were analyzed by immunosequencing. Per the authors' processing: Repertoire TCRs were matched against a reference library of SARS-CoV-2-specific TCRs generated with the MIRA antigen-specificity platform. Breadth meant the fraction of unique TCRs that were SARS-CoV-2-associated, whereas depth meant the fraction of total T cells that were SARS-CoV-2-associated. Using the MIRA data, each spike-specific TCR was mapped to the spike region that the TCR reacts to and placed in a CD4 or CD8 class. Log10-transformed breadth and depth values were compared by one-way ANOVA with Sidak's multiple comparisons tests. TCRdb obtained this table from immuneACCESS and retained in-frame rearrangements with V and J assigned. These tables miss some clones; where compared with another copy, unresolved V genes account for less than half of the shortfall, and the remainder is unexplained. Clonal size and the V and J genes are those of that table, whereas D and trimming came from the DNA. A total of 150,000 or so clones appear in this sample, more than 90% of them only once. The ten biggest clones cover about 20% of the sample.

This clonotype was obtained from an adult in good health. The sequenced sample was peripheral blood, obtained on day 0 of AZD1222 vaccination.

The CDR3 reads as follows: CASSQALPYGYTF. The DNA sequence reads TGTGCCAGTAGTCAGGCCCTCCCCTATGGCTACACCTTC. The chain is encoded by TRBV19 joined to TRBJ1-2, with the D gene not clear enough to name. The germline V gene (reference sequence) specifies LNHDA as CDR1 and SQIVND as CDR2. Relative to germline, V is 5 bases shorter and J is 4 bases shorter, with 11 bases between their ends. The CDR3 holds 13 amino acids from the cysteine to the phenylalanine. The entry retains the CDR3 DNA only, 39 bases that are in frame from base 1.